The clone carrying this TCR beta chain has just one count. Its antigen is undetermined. The data stem from a study of blood T cells in healthy people across ages. Study findings and constraints: It was not possible, with unsorted PBMCs, to conclusively compare naive and antigen-experienced cells. CMV status of donors was unknown, possibly confounding expanded clonotype changes.

Germline V CDR1 and CDR2: KGHDR, SFDVKD. This CDR3 is 20 amino acids long. Combining a sample-barcoded 5' primer with a J-beta primer mix, a second PCR ran for about 7 to 11 cycles. One entry per CDR3 protein, called by TCRdb with MiXCR from the 5' RACE reads. This table has some 860,000 distinct CDR3 sequences, just over 55% appearing once. Healthy Caucasians from Russia aged roughly 6 to 90 served as donors. Isolating PBMCs gave at least 6 million of these cells per sample. The source material was blood. This receptor was taken from a man between 35 and 55 years old in good health. The chain is built from TRBV24-1 and TRBJ2-1; 8 bases fit TRBD2. With the DNA end fitting TRBJ2-7 better, the J assignment may be wrong. DNA for the CDR3: TGTGCCACCAGTGATACCGACGGGGACCCCCGGGGGGGCTCCTACAATGAGCAGTACTTC. Encoded protein: CATSDTDGDPRGGSYNEQYF.